This record looks at one TCR beta chain sequence and its context. In its sample, this clone was seen once. The antigen this receptor binds is unknown. Qualities for individual bases were not recorded, and no much larger clone is one base off. These data originate in a study of blood T cell repertoires in COVID-19 (dated by TCRdb to 2019 to 2021). Study-wide context: Samples covering the acute and convalescent phases of COVID-19 were provided by collaborators in the United States, Italy and Spain. The repertoires were released in a freely available public database meant as a resource for research on the immune response to SARS-CoV-2. Sample metadata almost always included a de-identified subject ID, COVID-19 status, age in years and sex. Deeply sampled blood TCRbeta repertoires from subjects exposed to, actively infected with, or recovered from COVID-19 were included in the dataset. The prospective study material was composed of cDNA or gDNA derived from T cells, B-cell-depleted T cells, or PBMCs. Samples were obtained from the ongoing ImmuneRACE study (first 160 participants) and from about 1,300 subjects provided by 6 global collaborators. HLA class I and class II types, where available, came from metadata supplied by the sample provider rather than from assay-based typing. Study-level results and caveats: The amount of clinical and demographic metadata varied by source and participant and was provided uncurated.

Whole blood was collected in K2EDTA tubes by collaborating institutions according to the institutions' own protocols. Collaborator samples were shipped for TCRbeta analysis as frozen whole blood, isolated PBMCs, or DNA extracted from either sample type. The cysteine opens and the phenylalanine closes a CDR3 of 11 amino acids. Only the CDR3 DNA is retained, 33 bases long and in frame from the first base. V loses 3 bases, J loses 9 bases, and the germline ends lie 6 bases apart. Based on the germline V gene, the CDR1 and CDR2 sequences are SNHLY and FYNNEI. TCRbeta CDR3 regions were amplified from genomic DNA using the immunoSEQ Assay, a bias-controlled multiplex PCR. As for the authors' bioinformatics: Within the assay, amplification of reference gene primers was used to estimate how many nucleated cells each sample contained. To quantify the absolute abundance of each unique TCRbeta CDR3 rearrangement, sequence reads were collapsed and filtered. For each sample, productive Simpson clonality was calculated by taking the square root of Simpson's diversity index across productive rearrangements. TCRdb provides this immuneACCESS table in a form limited to in-frame rearrangements. Some clones are lacking; in checked studies, under half of them reflect an unresolved V gene, and why the rest are absent is not known. D and trimming were read from the DNA, whereas the V and J calls and clone size are those reported in that table. Across this sample there are fewer than 110,000 clones, with roughly 87% seen only once. The ten largest make up approximately 3.1% of the sample.

The receptor comes from a man aged 50 to 59 in a cohort sampled during active COVID-19. The chain uses TRBV2 and TRBJ2-1, with the D segment identity uncertain. The sequencing sample was made of peripheral blood. The sequenced DNA: TGTGCCAGCAGTGAGGGCGTTGAGCAGTTCTTC. Its translation is CASSEGVEQFF.